The rows below give T cell receptor beta chains drawn from one sample of a study of shared clonotypes between healthy human individuals. TCRdb's copy holds only in-frame clones and misses some; the assay was immunoSEQ multiplex PCR. The sample contains around 750,000 clones, less than 85% of which appear only once. The sequencing input was memory CD4+ T cells sorted from blood. These receptors all stem from a woman in her 30s in good health. Both conserved end residues are part of each CDR3. D genes are given only for firm matches. Rows give clone size only sometimes, using once, few, many, or a class for an expanded clone.

DNA	CDR3	V	J	size	D
TGCAGTGCCTTAGGCCCCTACGAGCAGTACTTC	CSALGPYEQYF	TRBV20-1	TRBJ2-7	once	NA
TGTGCCAGCAGCTTGGCGGGAGGGGGCCCCTACGAGCAGTACTTC	CASSLAGGGPYEQYF	TRBV5-4	TRBJ2-7	NA	NA
TGTGCCAGCAGCTCCCAACGTGATCAGCCCCAGCATTTT	CASSSQRDQPQHF	TRBV7-8	TRBJ1-5	few	NA
TGTGCCAGCAGTACAGAGAACACTGAAGCTTTCTTT	CASSTENTEAFF	TRBV6-6	TRBJ1-1	NA	NA
TGTGCCACCAGCAGAGATCGGGCGGGGAAGTACCAAGAGACCCAGTACTTC	CATSRDRAGKYQETQYF	TRBV15	TRBJ2-5	NA	NA
TGTGCCAGCAGCCCTGGGGACCTTAATGAAAAACTGTTTTTT	CASSPGDLNEKLFF	TRBV28	TRBJ1-4	NA	NA
TGTGCCAGCAGTTTAACCCACGGGTCAGATACGCAGTATTTT	CASSLTHGSDTQYF	TRBV27	TRBJ2-3	NA	NA
TGCGCCAGCAGCTTGTTGCGGTGGACAGATACGCAGTATTTT	CASSLLRWTDTQYF	TRBV5-1	TRBJ2-3	NA	NA
TGTGCCAGCGATAGGGACAACTATGGCTACACCTTC	CASDRDNYGYTF	TRBV2	TRBJ1-2	NA	NA
TGCGCCAGCAGATCGGGCCCGGGGGCGGCCACCGGGGAGCTGTTTTTT	CASRSGPGAATGELFF	TRBV5-1	TRBJ2-2	NA	NA
TGTGCCAGTGGTTCCCCCGGGACAGTTCCCACAGATACGCAGTATTTT	CASGSPGTVPTDTQYF	TRBV19	TRBJ2-3	NA	TRBD1
TGTGCCAGCAGCTTACCGAGCGGGAGGGGGAACGCAGATACGCAGTATTTT	CASSLPSGRGNADTQYF	TRBV7-9	TRBJ2-3	NA	TRBD2
TGTGCCAGCAGCCAAGTCCCCCAAGAGACCCAGTACTTC	CASSQVPQETQYF	TRBV14	TRBJ2-5	NA	NA
TGTGCCAGCAGGGGGGACTCTTTAGTCCGTGAGCAGTTCTTC	CASRGDSLVREQFF	TRBV2	TRBJ2-1	NA	NA
TGTGCCAGCAGTTTAACAGGGCGGAATGAAAAACTGTTTTTT	CASSLTGRNEKLFF	TRBV28	TRBJ1-4	few	NA
TGTGCCAGCAGTTTATCGATCGGGGCAGCCTCCTACAATGAGCAGTTCTTC	CASSLSIGAASYNEQFF	TRBV27	TRBJ2-1	NA	NA